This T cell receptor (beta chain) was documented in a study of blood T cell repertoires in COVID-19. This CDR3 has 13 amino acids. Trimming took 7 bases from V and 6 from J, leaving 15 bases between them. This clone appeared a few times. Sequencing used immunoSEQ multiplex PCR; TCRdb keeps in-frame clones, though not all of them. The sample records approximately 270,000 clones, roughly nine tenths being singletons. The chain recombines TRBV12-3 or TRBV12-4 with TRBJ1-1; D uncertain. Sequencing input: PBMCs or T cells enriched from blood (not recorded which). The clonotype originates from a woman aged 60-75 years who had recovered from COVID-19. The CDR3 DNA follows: TGTGCCAGCATAGAGGGATCAAGGCCTGAAGCTTTCTTT. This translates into CASIEGSRPEAFF.